These 28 T cell receptor beta chains came from one sample sequenced in a study of vaccination effects on CD4 cells after COVID-19. Their target antigens are unknown. Viral peptide pool expansion of antigen-specific CD4+ T cells preceded sequencing in the ViraFEST assay. Investigators separated out CD4+ T cells once 9 to 11 days of culture had passed. Sequencing was performed with immunoSEQ multiplex PCR; in TCRdb, only in-frame clones are kept and a portion is missing. The table records tens of thousands of clones, about four fifths of them present only once. Sequenced here: CD4+ T cells from PBMCs cultured with HCoV-229E spike peptides, sampled before COVID-19 vaccination. These TCRs come from a human donor who received a COVID-19 vaccine.

The rearrangement uses TRBV28 and TRBJ1-6; D is unclear. V shed 7 bases and J shed 0 bases, with 7 bases lying between them. The CDR3 extends over 14 amino acids. Germline V gene sequence: CDR1 MDHEN, CDR2 SYDVKM. CDR3 in DNA: TGTGCCAGCATACAGAGCTCCTATAATTCACCCCTCCACTTT. Translated, it gives CASIQSSYNSPLHF.

The rearrangement links TRBV6-5 to TRBJ1-1; unclear D gene. The germline CDR1 and CDR2 sequences are MNHEY and SVGAGI. The ends were cut back, 7 bases at V and 8 bases at J, with 14 bases in the middle. The length of the CDR3 is 12 residues. CDR3 sequence reads: CASTENFPEAFF. DNA of the CDR3: TGTGCCAGCACCGAAAATTTCCCAGAAGCTTTCTTT.

By share, this clone counts as medium-sized (0.01 to 0.1%). The chain links TRBV7-2 to TRBJ2-1; D is unresolved. V was shortened by 5 bases and J by 6 bases, with 11 bases between the two germline ends. Germline lookup yields CDR1 SGHTA and CDR2 FQGNSA. The CDR3 contains 13 residues. CDR3 sequence (DNA): TGTGCCAGCAGCCCGTATATAACCAATGAGCAGTTCTTC. Protein: CASSPYITNEQFF. Based on the CDR3 plus reference TRBV7-2 and TRBJ2-1, the full variable domain is GAGVSQSPSNKVTEKGKDVELRCDPISGHTALYWYRQSLGQGLEFLIYFQGNSAPDKSGLPSDRFSAERTGGSVSTLTIQRTQQEDSAVYLCASSPYITNEQFFGPGTRLTVL.

The gene calls are TRBV18 and TRBJ1-1, with D hard to call. From germline, CDR1 is KGHSH and CDR2 LQKENI. Trimming left V 0 bases short and J 7 bases short, with 3 bases between. This CDR3 region has 11 residues. This CDR3 reads CASSPPGEAFF. In nucleotides, the CDR3 is TGTGCCAGCTCACCACCCGGTGAAGCTTTCTTT.

A note on this clone: Other nucleotide sequences in the sample specify the same CDR3. The chain couples TRBV5-1 to TRBJ2-6; D is undetermined. Germline values: CDR1 SGHRS, CDR2 YFSETQ. The CDR3 sequence is 15 residues long. With 0 bases removed from V and 1 base from J, the gap between germline ends came to 5 bases. The DNA of the CDR3 is TGCGCCAGCAGCTTGGTGTCGTCTGGGGCCAACGTCCTGACTTTC. Translated, it gives CASSLVSSGANVLTF.

J is TRBJ2-7 and V is TRBV6-1; 12 bases are shared with TRBD2. The V and J ends lost 3 bases and 2 bases, in that order; junction bases with no gene match: 2. The length of the CDR3 is 15 residues. CDR1 MNHNS and CDR2 SASEGT come from the germline V gene. The CDR3 loop reads CASSETSGGPYEQYV. The CDR3 nucleotides read TGTGCCAGCAGTGAGACTAGCGGGGGACCCTACGAGCAGTACGTC.

The V and J genes are TRBV7-3 and TRBJ2-3, with 8 positions matching TRBD2. The ends lost 4 bases at V and 5 bases at J; junction bases unmatched: 8. Germline CDR1 and CDR2: SGHTA and FQGTGA. This CDR3 is built from 15 residues. The CDR3 protein is CASSSGGGRRDTQYF. CDR3 sequence (DNA): TGTGCCAGCAGCTCCGGGGGGGGCCGAAGAGATACGCAGTATTTT. The variable domain in full, with the rest retrieved from reference TRBV7-3 and TRBJ2-3, is GAGVSQTPSNKVTEKGKYVELRCDPISGHTALYWYRQSLGQGPEFLIYFQGTGAADDSGLPNDRFFAVRPEGSVSTLKIQRTERGDSAVYLCASSSGGGRRDTQYFGPGTRLTVL.

This chain links TRBV6-6 with TRBJ2-5; 7 bases match TRBD1. CDR3 length equals 14 residues. Per the germline V gene, CDR1 is MNHNY and CDR2 is SVGAGI (reference sequence). J lost 2 bases, V lost 4 bases, and 4 bases had no gene match. CDR3 loop: CASSSEGQQETQYF. The CDR3, as DNA: TGTGCCAGCAGTTCTGAGGGACAGCAAGAGACCCAGTACTTC.

The genes are TRBV11-2 and TRBJ2-3; 9 bases are a match to TRBD1. Germline loops: CDR1 SGHAT, CDR2 FQNNGV. J was trimmed by 0 bases and V by 6 bases; bases with no gene match: 7. The CDR3 has 16 residues. Here the CDR3 reads CASRKGQGWSTDTQYF. DNA for the CDR3: TGTGCCAGCAGAAAGGGACAGGGCTGGAGCACAGATACGCAGTATTTT.

The chain employs TRBV30 and TRBJ1-4; 9 bases are shared with TRBD1. The CDR3 length is 16 residues. Germline lookup yields CDR1 GTSNPN and CDR2 SVGIG (reference sequence). Trimming removed 4 bases from V and 7 bases from J; junction bases left unmatched: 13. The CDR3 region has the DNA TGTGCCTGGAAGTTACAGGGGGCGGTTTCGGGTGAAAAACTGTTTTTT. Protein: CAWKLQGAVSGEKLFF. Variable domain in full (rest from reference TRBV30 and TRBJ1-4): SQTIHQWPATLVQPVGSPLSLECTVEGTSNPNLYWYRQAAGRGLQLLFYSVGIGQISSEVPQNLSASRPQDRQFILSSKKLLLSDSGFYLCAWKLQGAVSGEKLFFGSGTQLSVL.

The chain combines TRBV12-3 or TRBV12-4 with TRBJ1-1; D remains unclear. Trimming took 6 bases from V and 3 from J, leaving 8 bases between them. The CDR3 sequence is 12 residues long. This CDR3 is CASRSGYTEAFF. As DNA, the CDR3 is TGTGCCAGCAGAAGCGGGTACACTGAAGCTTTCTTT.

This clone was detected once. The rearrangement links TRBV5-1 to TRBJ1-4, with a weak D call TRBD1 (6 bases). V lost 4 bases and J 8 bases, leaving 15 bases between the germline ends. Germline V gene lookup returns CDR1 SGHRS and CDR2 YFSETQ. This CDR3 has 14 residues. The CDR3 DNA reads as TGCGCCAGCAGCGGTGGGCAGGGGTTGGAAAAACTGTTTTTT. This translates into CASSGGQGLEKLFF.

The CDR3 spells CASSLAAIPQRGNFHNEQFF. The CDR3 bases are TGCGCCAGCAGCTTGGCTGCTATTCCCCAGCGGGGTAACTTCCACAATGAGCAGTTCTTC. V is TRBV5-1 and J is TRBJ2-1, with 7 bases identical to TRBD2. This CDR3 comprises 20 residues. From germline, CDR1 is SGHRS and CDR2 YFSETQ. The V segment lost 0 bases and the J segment 5 bases; nucleotides outside the gene matches: 20.

The chain uses TRBV3-1 (or the pseudogene TRBV3-2) and TRBJ2-5, with D perhaps being TRBD1 or TRBD2 (5 bases each). This CDR3 spans 15 amino acids. V was clipped by 8 bases and J by 5 bases, with 21 bases between them. Germline V lookup: CDR1 LGHDT, CDR2 YNNKEL (reference sequence). The CDR3 is CASRGRREGTETQYF. The CDR3 nucleotides are TGTGCCAGCCGCGGTCGCAGGGAAGGGACGGAGACCCAGTACTTC.

J is TRBJ1-2 and V is TRBV3-1 (or the pseudogene TRBV3-2), with D uncertain. Trimming stripped 4 bases from V and 7 bases from J, with 19 bases between. CDR3 length equals 15 residues. The V gene's germline CDR1 is LGHDT and CDR2 YNNKEL (reference sequence). The CDR3 reads CASSPRARATGGYTF. The CDR3 DNA sequence: TGTGCCAGCAGCCCCCGGGCTAGGGCTACCGGTGGCTACACCTTC.

The rearrangement uses TRBV11-1 and TRBJ1-1; D gene ambiguous. The V gene lost 5 bases and the J gene lost 0 bases, with 7 bases spanning the gap. This CDR3 is built from 13 residues. Germline lookup yields CDR1 SGHAT and CDR2 FQDESV (reference sequence). The CDR3, as DNA: TGTGCCAGCAGCCCCGGATTGAACACTGAAGCTTTCTTT. Translating it yields CASSPGLNTEAFF.

The chain joins TRBV28 to TRBJ1-5; 9 nucleotides match TRBD1. Germline loops: CDR1 MDHEN, CDR2 SYDVKM. The CDR3 sequence is 15 residues long. V dropped 7 bases and J dropped 6; count of bases not matched to a gene: 10. In DNA, the CDR3 is TGTGCCAGCAAAGGGACAGGGACGGTTAGTCAGCCCCAGCATTTT. Translating gives CASKGTGTVSQPQHF.

This chain joins TRBV28 and TRBJ2-3; 8 bases align to TRBD2. Trimming cost V 3 bases and J 5 bases; bases outside gene matches: 4. This CDR3 spans 14 amino acids. Per germline, CDR1 MDHEN and CDR2 SYDVKM. This chain's CDR3 is CASSFSGGRDTQYF. CDR3 bases: TGTGCCAGCAGTTTTTCGGGGGGGAGAGATACGCAGTATTTT.

This clone has just one count. This sequence joins TRBV6-2 or TRBV6-3 and TRBJ1-2; 8 bases are shared with TRBD1. J gave up 2 bases and V 4 bases, and 6 bases lay outside the gene matches. Per the germline V gene, CDR1 is MNHEY and CDR2 is SVGEGT. CDR3 length: 15 amino acids. CDR3 sequence (DNA): TGTGCCAGCAGTTTCCAGGGGGCAGGCAACTATGGCTACACCTTC. Translated: CASSFQGAGNYGYTF.

The genes are TRBV25-1 and TRBJ2-2; D is uncertain. The CDR3 is 13 amino acids. From germline, CDR1 is MGHDK and CDR2 SYGVNS. V was shortened by 1 base and J by 8 bases, with 8 bases between the two germline ends. The CDR3 region has the DNA TGTGCCAGCAGTGAATTAAATCCAGGGGAGCTGTTTTTT. Amino acid sequence: CASSELNPGELFF. Drawing the rest from reference TRBV25-1 and TRBJ2-2, the complete variable domain is EADIYQTPRYLVIGTGKKITLECSQTMGHDKMYWYQQDPGMELHLIHYSYGVNSTEKGDLSSESTVSRIRTEHFPLTLESARPSHTSQYLCASSELNPGELFFGEGSRLTVL.

The CDR3 DNA reads as TGTGCCAGCAGTTACTCGAGTCGGCGGGCAGGGCAGCTGTTTTTT. Its protein product is CASSYSSRRAGQLFF. The rearrangement links TRBV6-2 or TRBV6-3 to TRBJ2-2; possibly TRBD1 or TRBD2 for D (5 bases each). This CDR3 has 15 amino acids. Trimming removed 0 bases from V and 12 bases from J, with 17 bases in between. The germline V gene encodes CDR1 MNHEY and CDR2 SVGEGT.

The chain couples TRBV28 to TRBJ1-2, with D perhaps TRBD1 (6 bases). V gave up 1 base and J gave up 4 bases, with 10 bases separating them. Germline CDR1 and CDR2: MDHEN and SYDVKM. The CDR3 has 14 residues. In nucleotides, the CDR3 is TGTGCCAGCAGTTTATTACGGACAGTCTATGGCTACACCTTC. Amino acid sequence: CASSLLRTVYGYTF.

About this clone itself: The identical CDR3 is also encoded by other nucleotide sequences in the sample. The chain employs TRBV7-3 and TRBJ2-1, with 10 positions matching TRBD1. The CDR3 contains 15 residues. Trimming took 2 bases from V and 4 from J; bases not matched to a gene: 2. The germline CDR1 and CDR2 sequences are SGHTA and FQGTGA. CDR3 in DNA: TGTGCCAGCAGCTTAGAGGGACAGGGGTACAATGAGCAGTTCTTC. Translated, it gives CASSLEGQGYNEQFF.

This sequence joins TRBV21-1 and TRBJ1-1; TRBD1 reflects the table's D call only, with no check against the DNA. TRBV21-1 is marked as a pseudogene. This CDR3 has 17 residues. CDR3 sequence (DNA): TGTGCCAGCAGCAACTGCCGGGACAGGGCCTCGAACACTGAAGCTTTCTTT. This sequence encodes CASSNCRDRASNTEAFF.

This CDR3 reads CATSRQGAQGTQYF. The CDR3 coding sequence is TGTGCCACCAGTCGACAGGGGGCGCAGGGTACGCAGTATTTT. The rearrangement links TRBV24-1 to TRBJ2-3, with 10 positions matching TRBD1. The V gene end was trimmed by 6 bases and the J gene end by 8 bases; junction bases not matched to a gene: 7. The CDR3 is 14 residues long. Germline assignment: CDR1 KGHDR and CDR2 SFDVKD.

This clone was seen more than once but under ten times. The chain carries TRBV9 and TRBJ2-1; 11 nucleotides match TRBD2. The V and J ends lost 3 bases and 0 bases, in that order; junction bases with no gene match: 11. CDR1 and CDR2 (germline): SGDLS, YYNGEE. This CDR3 has 19 residues. The CDR3 region has the DNA TGTGCCAGCAGCGAGGACCTAGCGGGGGGCCGACGCTCCTACAATGAGCAGTTCTTC. Encoded protein: CASSEDLAGGRRSYNEQFF.

The chain joins TRBV9 to TRBJ1-4; no firm D call. V was clipped by 5 bases and J by 3 bases, with 8 bases between them. Germline V gene data show CDR1 as SGDLS and CDR2 as YYNGEE. The CDR3 is 13 residues long. CDR3 DNA sequence: TGTGCCAGCAGGGGGAATGCTAATGAAAAACTGTTTTTT. As protein: CASRGNANEKLFF.

J is TRBJ2-7 and V is TRBV5-5; D remains unclear. The V end was cut by 4 bases, the J end by 3 bases, with 11 bases between. This CDR3 comprises 13 residues. The germline gives CDR1 SGHKS, CDR2 YYEKEE (reference sequence). Here the CDR3 DNA reads TGTGCCAGCAGCCCCTCCACGGGCTACGAGCAGTACGTC. This translates into CASSPSTGYEQYV.